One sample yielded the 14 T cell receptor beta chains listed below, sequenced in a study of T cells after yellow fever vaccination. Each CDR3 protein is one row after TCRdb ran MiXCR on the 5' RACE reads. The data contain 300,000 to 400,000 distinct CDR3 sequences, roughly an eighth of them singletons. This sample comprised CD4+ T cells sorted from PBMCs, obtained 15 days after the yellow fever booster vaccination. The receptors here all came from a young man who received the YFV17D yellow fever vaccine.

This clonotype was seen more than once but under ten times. The CDR3 is CASSLVIGELFF. Here the CDR3 DNA reads TGTGCCAGCAGCTTGGTGATCGGGGAGCTGTTTTTT. V gene TRBV4-2 combines with J gene TRBJ2-2, with D unresolved. This CDR3 contains 12 residues. V gave up 5 bases and J gave up 7 bases, with 8 bases separating them. Germline V gene data show CDR1 as LGHNA and CDR2 as YNFKEQ.

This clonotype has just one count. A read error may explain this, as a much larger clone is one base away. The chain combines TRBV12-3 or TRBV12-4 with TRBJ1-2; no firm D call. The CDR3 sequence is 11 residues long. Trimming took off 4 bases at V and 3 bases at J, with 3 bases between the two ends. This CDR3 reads CASSWDYGYTF. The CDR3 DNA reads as TGTGCCAGCAGTTGGGACTATGGCTACACCTTC.

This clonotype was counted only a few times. Here the CDR3 DNA reads TGTGCTAGTGGTTTGGAGGACAGGGATTATGACGCTGAAGCTTTCTTT. Translated: CASGLEDRDYDAEAFF. This rearrangement joins TRBV12-5 to TRBJ1-1, with 8 bases lining up with TRBD1. With 1 base clipped from V and 6 bases from J, the junction kept 10 bases outside the gene matches. The CDR3 is 16 amino acids. Germline V gene data show CDR1 as LGHNT and CDR2 as FRNRAP.

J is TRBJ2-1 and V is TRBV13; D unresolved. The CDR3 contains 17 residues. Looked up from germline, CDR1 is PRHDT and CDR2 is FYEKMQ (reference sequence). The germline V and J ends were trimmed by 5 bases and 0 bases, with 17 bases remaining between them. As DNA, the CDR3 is TGTGCCAGCAGCGCGCCCGGAGAGCACAGCTCCTACAATGAGCAGTTCTTC. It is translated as CASSAPGEHSSYNEQFF.

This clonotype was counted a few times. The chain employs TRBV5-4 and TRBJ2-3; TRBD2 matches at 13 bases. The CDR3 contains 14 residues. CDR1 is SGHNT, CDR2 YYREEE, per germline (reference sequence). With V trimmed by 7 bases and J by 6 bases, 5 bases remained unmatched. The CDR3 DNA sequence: TGTGCCAGCTTGGGACTAGCGGGGAGGGATACGCAGTATTTT. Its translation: CASLGLAGRDTQYF.

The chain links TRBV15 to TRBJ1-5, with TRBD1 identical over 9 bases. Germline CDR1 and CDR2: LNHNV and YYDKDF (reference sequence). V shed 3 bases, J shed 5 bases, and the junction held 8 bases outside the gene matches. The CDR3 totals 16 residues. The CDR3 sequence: CATSSGATGGYQPQHF. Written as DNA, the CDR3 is TGTGCCACCAGCAGTGGGGCTACAGGGGGCTATCAGCCCCAGCATTTT.

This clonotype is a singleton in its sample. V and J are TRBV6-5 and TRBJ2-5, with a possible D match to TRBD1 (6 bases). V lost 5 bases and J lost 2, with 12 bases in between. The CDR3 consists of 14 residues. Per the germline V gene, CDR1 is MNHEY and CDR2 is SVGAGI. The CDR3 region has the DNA TGTGCCAGCAGTGAACGGGACACTCAAGAGACCCAGTACTTC. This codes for CASSERDTQETQYF.

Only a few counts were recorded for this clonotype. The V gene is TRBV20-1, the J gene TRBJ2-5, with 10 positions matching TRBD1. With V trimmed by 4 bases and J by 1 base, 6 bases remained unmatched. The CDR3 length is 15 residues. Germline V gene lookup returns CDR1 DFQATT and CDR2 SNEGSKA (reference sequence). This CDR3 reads CSATGTGVPQETQYF. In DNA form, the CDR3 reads TGCAGTGCTACAGGGACAGGGGTTCCCCAAGAGACCCAGTACTTC.

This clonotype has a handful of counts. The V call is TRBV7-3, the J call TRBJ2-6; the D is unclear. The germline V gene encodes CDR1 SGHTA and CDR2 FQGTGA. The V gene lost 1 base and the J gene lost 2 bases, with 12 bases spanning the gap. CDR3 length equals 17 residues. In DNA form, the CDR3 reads TGTGCCAGCAGCTTAAGAGATCGCGGCCCTGGGGCCAACGTCCTGACTTTC. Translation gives CASSLRDRGPGANVLTF.

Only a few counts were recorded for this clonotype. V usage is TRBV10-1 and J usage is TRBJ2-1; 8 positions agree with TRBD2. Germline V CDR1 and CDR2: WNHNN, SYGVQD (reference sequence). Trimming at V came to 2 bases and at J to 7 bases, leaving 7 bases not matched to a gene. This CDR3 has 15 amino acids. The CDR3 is CASSEKAGVRNEQFF. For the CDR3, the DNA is TGCGCCAGCAGTGAGAAAGCGGGGGTTCGAAATGAGCAGTTCTTC.

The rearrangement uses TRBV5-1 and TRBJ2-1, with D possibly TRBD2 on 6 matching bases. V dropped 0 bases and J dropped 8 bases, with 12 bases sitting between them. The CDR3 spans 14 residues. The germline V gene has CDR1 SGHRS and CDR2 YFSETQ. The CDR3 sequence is CASSLAWGVDEQFF. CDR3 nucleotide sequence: TGCGCCAGCAGCTTGGCTTGGGGGGTTGATGAGCAGTTCTTC.

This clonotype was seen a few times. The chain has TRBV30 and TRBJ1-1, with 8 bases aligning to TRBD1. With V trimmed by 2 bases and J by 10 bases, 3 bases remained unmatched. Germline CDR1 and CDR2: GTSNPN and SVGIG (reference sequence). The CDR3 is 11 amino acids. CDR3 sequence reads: CAWSQTGVAFF. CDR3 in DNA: TGTGCCTGGAGTCAGACAGGGGTAGCTTTCTTT.

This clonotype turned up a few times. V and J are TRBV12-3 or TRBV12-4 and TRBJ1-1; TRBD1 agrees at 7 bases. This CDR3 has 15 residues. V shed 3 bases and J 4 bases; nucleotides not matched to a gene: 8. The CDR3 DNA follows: TGTGCCAGCAGTTTGCACAGGGGTTACAGCACTGAAGCTTTCTTT. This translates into CASSLHRGYSTEAFF.

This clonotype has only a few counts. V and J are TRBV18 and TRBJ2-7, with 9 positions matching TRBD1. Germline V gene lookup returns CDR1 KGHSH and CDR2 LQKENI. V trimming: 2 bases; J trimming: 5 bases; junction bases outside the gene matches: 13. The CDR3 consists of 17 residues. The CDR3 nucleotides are TGTGCCAGCTCACCAGGGACAGGGACGTCCCTGGGGAACGAGCAGTACGTC. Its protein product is CASSPGTGTSLGNEQYV.